Below, 32 T cell receptor beta chains from the same sample are listed, as sequenced in a study of cytomegalovirus exposure and HLA in healthy donors. Both 60 Vbeta primers and 13 Jbeta primers went into the PCR. Using immunoSEQ multiplex PCR, the repertoire was profiled, and TCRdb retains in-frame clones only, with some absent. The table lists 130,000 to 150,000 clones, around 9.6% of them singletons. The sequenced sample was PBMCs. These receptors all stem from a male donor in good health and CMV-seronegative.

This clone came up a few times. V is TRBV30 and J is TRBJ2-7, with a tentative D call TRBD2 (6 bases). Germline V lookup: CDR1 GTSNPN, CDR2 SVGIG (reference sequence). Trimming removed 2 bases at V and 4 bases at J, with 12 bases between. The CDR3 loop spans 13 amino acids. The DNA for the CDR3 is TGTGCCTGGAGTTCCGGGACTCCATACGAGCAGTACTTC. This encodes CAWSSGTPYEQYF. Full variable domain (remainder filled in from reference TRBV30 and TRBJ2-7): SQTIHQWPATLVQPVGSPLSLECTVEGTSNPNLYWYRQAAGRGLQLLFYSVGIGQISSEVPQNLSASRPQDRQFILSSKKLLLSDSGFYLCAWSSGTPYEQYFGPGTRLTVT.

In this sample, this clone turned up a few times. This chain links TRBV4-1 with TRBJ1-2; a weak D match, TRBD1 (5 bases). Per the germline V gene, CDR1 is MGHRA and CDR2 is YSYEKL. This CDR3 has 17 amino acids. V was shortened by 0 bases and J by 2 bases, with 16 bases between the two germline ends. In nucleotides, the CDR3 is TGCGCCAGCAGCCAAGACGGGGTAGGGGAGGCGAACTATGGCTACACCTTC. It codes for CASSQDGVGEANYGYTF.

CDR3 sequence: CASSQEAPYEQYF. The CDR3 DNA is TGCGCCAGCAGCCAAGAAGCTCCCTACGAGCAGTACTTC. The chain uses TRBV4-3 and TRBJ2-7, with D unresolved. Between the trimmed V and J ends, which lost 0 bases and 2 bases, there was a span of 5 bases. This CDR3 has 13 amino acids. Germline CDR1 is LGHNA and CDR2 is YSLEER.

This clone appeared a few times. This chain links TRBV6-4 with TRBJ2-3; 7 positions match TRBD2. This CDR3 comprises 17 residues. With V trimmed by 6 bases and J by 0 bases, 12 bases remained unmatched. From germline, CDR1 is MRHNA and CDR2 SNTAGT. In DNA form, the CDR3 reads TGTGCCAGCAGGGCTATACGTGATAGCGGGAGCACAGATACGCAGTATTTT. Amino acids: CASRAIRDSGSTDTQYF.

The CDR3: CASSQEETGSYGYTF. The CDR3 nucleotides are TGCGCCAGCAGCCAAGAGGAGACAGGGTCCTATGGCTACACCTTC. V gene TRBV4-3 combines with J gene TRBJ1-2, with 7 bases aligning to TRBD1. The CDR3 has 15 amino acids. CDR1 and CDR2 (germline): LGHNA, YSLEER. The trim removed 0 bases at V and 4 bases at J, leaving 5 bases unmatched.

The gene calls are TRBV6-5 and TRBJ1-1, with 8 nucleotides matching TRBD1. There are 13 residues in the CDR3. Germline-derived CDR1 and CDR2 are MNHEY and SVGAGI. V lost 4 bases, J lost 8 bases, and 6 bases stayed unmatched. The CDR3 region has the DNA TGTGCCAGCAGTTCCTGGACAGGGACCGAAGCTTTCTTT. Protein sequence: CASSSWTGTEAFF.

The J gene is TRBJ1-1, the V gene TRBV7-9; D is uncertain. The germline V gene has CDR1 SEHNR and CDR2 FQNEAQ (reference sequence). Trimming cost V 5 bases and J 8 bases, with 18 bases left between them. CDR3 size: 14 residues. CDR3 amino acids: CASSLPASFSEAFF. The CDR3 coding sequence is TGTGCCAGCAGCCTGCCCGCCAGTTTTTCCGAAGCTTTCTTT.

This clone has only a few counts. The chain couples TRBV28 to TRBJ2-3, with 9 bases that match TRBD1. Germline assignment: CDR1 MDHEN and CDR2 SYDVKM. The CDR3 is 15 residues long. With 5 bases clipped from V and 6 bases from J, the junction kept 9 bases outside the gene matches. The CDR3 spells CASSQTGGVRDTQYF. The CDR3 DNA reads as TGTGCCAGCAGTCAAACAGGGGGCGTAAGGGATACGCAGTATTTT.

A word on this clone: The sample contains more than one DNA sequence encoding this CDR3. The chain has TRBV9 and TRBJ2-1; 7 positions match TRBD2. The germline V gene has CDR1 SGDLS and CDR2 YYNGEE. Germline trimming cut 3 bases from V and 8 bases from J; bases unmatched to any gene: 14. The CDR3 has 16 amino acids. CDR3 DNA: TGTGCCAGCAGCGACAGGCTAGGGACTAATTTGCATGAGCAGTTCTTC. Its protein is CASSDRLGTNLHEQFF.

The chain is built from TRBV20-1 and TRBJ1-1; a weak D match, TRBD1 (6 bases). In germline, CDR1 is DFQATT, CDR2 SNEGSKA (reference sequence). The CDR3 is 11 amino acids. V lost 4 bases and J 7 bases, leaving 10 bases between the germline ends. The CDR3 sequence: CSATGAFEAFF. CDR3 coding DNA: TGCAGTGCTACAGGGGCATTTGAAGCTTTCTTT.

This clone was detected a few times. The chain carries TRBV29-1 and TRBJ2-2; D is perhaps TRBD1 (6 bases). Between the trimmed V and J ends, which lost 7 bases and 3 bases, there was a span of 15 bases. CDR3 length equals 14 residues. The germline V gene encodes CDR1 SQVTM and CDR2 ANQGSEA. CDR3 bases: TGCAGCGCCACTGGACAGAGGGACACCGGGGAGCTGTTTTTT. Translated: CSATGQRDTGELFF.

V and J are TRBV19 and TRBJ1-2; maybe TRBD1 (5 bases). CDR3 length: 13 residues. V was pared by 3 bases and J by 8 bases, with 13 bases between. Germline CDR1 LNHDA, CDR2 SQIVND (reference sequence). This CDR3 reads CASSMGGSGGYTF. CDR3 DNA: TGTGCCAGTAGTATGGGGGGTAGTGGCGGCTACACCTTC.

The chain carries TRBV28 and TRBJ2-2; 12 bases match TRBD1. J was trimmed by 2 bases and V by 4 bases; bases with no gene match: 14. This CDR3 is built from 20 residues. From germline, CDR1 is MDHEN and CDR2 SYDVKM. CDR3 protein: CASSSLPGQGASSNTGELFF. Written as DNA, the CDR3 is TGTGCCAGCAGTTCATTACCGGGACAGGGGGCCTCATCAAACACCGGGGAGCTGTTTTTT.

This clone occurred a few times. This chain joins TRBV7-2 and TRBJ2-1, with 10 bases matching TRBD2. CDR3 length equals 15 residues. J was trimmed by 7 bases and V by 2 bases; bases with no gene match: 5. CDR1 is SGHTA and CDR2 is FQGNSA in the germline V gene. The CDR3 bases are TGTGCCAGCAGCTTATTCCTAGCGGGAGTTAATGAGCAGTTCTTC. Translating gives CASSLFLAGVNEQFF. Using reference TRBV7-2 and TRBJ2-1 for the parts outside the CDR3, the full variable domain is GAGVSQSPSNKVTEKGKDVELRCDPISGHTALYWYRQSLGQGLEFLIYFQGNSAPDKSGLPSDRFSAERTGGSVSTLTIQRTQQEDSAVYLCASSLFLAGVNEQFFGPGTRLTVL.

This chain joins TRBV7-3 and TRBJ2-7; D gene unclear. V was cut by 2 bases and J by 1 base, with 6 bases left in between. This CDR3 comprises 13 residues. Per germline, CDR1 SGHTA and CDR2 FQGTGA. The DNA for the CDR3 is TGTGCCAGCAGCTTATATCCGTCCTACGAGCAGTACTTC. It specifies CASSLYPSYEQYF.

The V gene is TRBV4-1, the J gene TRBJ2-7; 7 bases map to TRBD1. Germline V lookup: CDR1 MGHRA, CDR2 YSYEKL. The CDR3 is 15 amino acids. V was pared by 2 bases and J by 3 bases, with 7 bases of the junction left unmatched. In nucleotides, the CDR3 is TGCGCCAGCAGCCAACCGACAGGGACCTACTACGAGCAGTACTTC. This encodes CASSQPTGTYYEQYF.

This clone was detected once. The rearrangement uses TRBV18 and TRBJ2-5; perhaps TRBD2 as D (6 bases). This CDR3 is built from 13 residues. Germline V gene lookup returns CDR1 KGHSH and CDR2 LQKENI. V was clipped by 6 bases and J by 9 bases, with 17 bases between them. CDR3 region: CASSIQGGRPQYF. CDR3 DNA: TGTGCCAGCTCCATCCAGGGAGGACGGCCCCAGTACTTC.

This chain uses TRBV27 with TRBJ2-7, with D possibly being TRBD1 (6 bases). This CDR3 has 13 residues. Trimming shortened V by 2 bases and J by 2 bases, and 7 bases separated the two germline ends. Germline values: CDR1 MNHEY, CDR2 SMNVEV (reference sequence). The CDR3 here is CASSLRQAYEQYF. CDR3 coding DNA: TGTGCCAGCAGTTTACGACAGGCCTACGAGCAGTACTTC.

CDR3 in amino acids: CASSLSITEQFF. DNA for the CDR3: TGTGCCAGCAGTTTATCCATAACAGAGCAGTTCTTC. The V gene is TRBV27, the J gene TRBJ2-1; D gene uncertain. Germline assignment: CDR1 MNHEY and CDR2 SMNVEV (reference sequence). CDR3 length: 12 residues. Trimming shortened V by 0 bases and J by 10 bases, and 7 bases separated the two germline ends.

This clone was counted only a few times. The DNA of the CDR3 is TGTGCCAGCAGCTTGACAGGGGGCGGTGAAAAACTGTTTTTT. Translation: CASSLTGGGEKLFF. The chain couples TRBV7-8 to TRBJ1-4, with TRBD1 matching 10 bases. The CDR3 has 14 amino acids. Germline V gene lookup returns CDR1 SGHVS and CDR2 FQNEAQ. Trimming cost V 3 bases and J 7 bases; bases outside gene matches: 2.

The CDR3 DNA reads as TGTGCCAGCAGCCAACCCGGGACAAAGGCCTACGAGCAGTACTTC. It encodes CASSQPGTKAYEQYF. The genes are TRBV4-2 and TRBJ2-7; D may be TRBD1 (6 bases). The CDR3 is 15 residues long. V was trimmed by 2 bases and J by 2 bases, leaving 13 bases between them. The V gene's germline CDR1 is LGHNA and CDR2 YNFKEQ.

There are a few counts of this clone. The chain couples TRBV11-2 to TRBJ1-3; 7 bases are a match to TRBD1. Trimming cost V 5 bases and J 0 bases; bases outside gene matches: 7. Germline V CDR1 and CDR2: SGHAT, FQNNGV. The CDR3 is 16 amino acids. In nucleotides, the CDR3 is TGTGCCAGCAGCCCAGGACAGGCCCGCTCTGGAAACACCATATATTTT. As protein: CASSPGQARSGNTIYF.

There are a few counts of this clone. V is TRBV18 and J is TRBJ1-1; D gene uncertain. The CDR3 extends over 15 amino acids. CDR1 KGHSH and CDR2 LQKENI come from the germline V gene. Trimming removed 3 bases at V and 1 base at J, with 12 bases between. The CDR3 region has the DNA TGTGCCAGCTCACCCTCCTCGGGAGAGAACACTGAAGCTTTCTTT. Translation: CASSPSSGENTEAFF.

The chain is built from TRBV4-2 and TRBJ1-1; 11 bases are shared with TRBD1. Germline V CDR1 and CDR2: LGHNA, YNFKEQ. The ends lost 7 bases at V and 0 bases at J; junction bases unmatched: 13. This CDR3 contains 18 residues. The CDR3 nucleotides are TGTGCCAGCATCAAGGCTTCTGGGACAGGGGGGATGAACACTGAAGCTTTCTTT. Residues: CASIKASGTGGMNTEAFF.

Remarks on this clone: This CDR3 is also generated by other DNA sequences in the sample. V gene TRBV28 combines with J gene TRBJ1-1; D unclear. With 7 bases removed from V and 6 bases from J, the gap between germline ends came to 15 bases. The CDR3 contains 13 residues. Germline CDR1 MDHEN, CDR2 SYDVKM. CDR3 coding DNA: TGTGCCAGCAACGACCTAGGTAACCCTGAAGCTTTCTTT. Translated: CASNDLGNPEAFF.

This chain uses TRBV9 with TRBJ2-6; weak D call: TRBD1 (7 bases). Germline CDR1 and CDR2: SGDLS and YYNGEE. This CDR3 contains 18 residues. Trimming pared 4 bases from V and 1 base from J, leaving 18 bases between. The DNA of the CDR3 is TGTGCCAGCAGCCCTAGATCGGGGGACAGTTCTGGGGCCAACGTCCTGACTTTC. This codes for CASSPRSGDSSGANVLTF.

This clone appeared a few times. This rearrangement joins TRBV5-6 to TRBJ2-1; possible D gene TRBD1, 5 bases. V lost 4 bases and J 4 bases, leaving 12 bases between the germline ends. The CDR3 contains 14 residues. CDR1 SGHDT and CDR2 YYEEEE come from the germline V gene. Here the CDR3 reads CASSRLDSYNEQFF. CDR3 nucleotide sequence: TGTGCCAGCAGCAGACTTGACAGTTACAATGAGCAGTTCTTC. The variable domain in full, with the rest retrieved from reference TRBV5-6 and TRBJ2-1, is DAGVTQSPTHLIKTRGQQVTLRCSPKSGHDTVSWYQQALGQGPQFIFQYYEEEERQRGNFPDRFSGHQFPNYSSELNVNALLLGDSALYLCASSRLDSYNEQFFGPGTRLTVL.

V gene TRBV9 combines with J gene TRBJ1-2; 7 bases are shared with TRBD1. With 2 bases clipped from V and 7 bases from J, the junction kept 14 bases outside the gene matches. Germline V gene lookup returns CDR1 SGDLS and CDR2 YYNGEE. This CDR3 has 16 residues. In nucleotides, the CDR3 is TGTGCCAGCAGCGTCGACAGGGAGTCTCGTCGAGGTGGCTACACCTTC. Translating it yields CASSVDRESRRGGYTF. Full variable domain (remainder filled in from reference TRBV9 and TRBJ1-2): DSGVTQTPKHLITATGQRVTLRCSPRSGDLSVYWYQQSLDQGLQFLIQYYNGEERAKGNILERFSAQQFPDLHSELNLSSLELGDSALYFCASSVDRESRRGGYTFGSGTRLTVV.

The gene calls are TRBV29-1 and TRBJ1-4; 9 bases are shared with TRBD1. The germline V gene has CDR1 SQVTM and CDR2 ANQGSEA. This CDR3 has 13 amino acids. The V segment lost 7 bases and the J segment 5 bases; nucleotides outside the gene matches: 5. CDR3 in DNA: TGCAGCGCCACCGGGACAGGGAATGAAAAACTGTTTTTT. It translates to CSATGTGNEKLFF. The complete variable domain, with remaining parts taken from reference TRBV29-1 and TRBJ1-4, reads SAVISQKPSRDICQRGTSLTIQCQVDSQVTMMFWYRQQPGQSLTLIATANQGSEATYESGFVIDKFPISRPNLTFSTLTVSNMSPEDSSIYLCSATGTGNEKLFFGSGTQLSVL.

The rearrangement links TRBV9 to TRBJ2-1, with 9 bases that match TRBD1. Unmatched junction bases numbered 9, after V lost 4 bases and J lost 4 bases. This CDR3 contains 16 residues. CDR1 SGDLS and CDR2 YYNGEE come from the germline V gene. CDR3 loop: CASSTRAGTGYNEQFF. The CDR3 region has the DNA TGTGCCAGCAGCACACGAGCCGGGACAGGGTACAATGAGCAGTTCTTC.

The CDR3 sequence is CASSGFPPDRASGNTIYF. The CDR3 nucleotides read TGTGCCAGCAGTGGGTTCCCCCCCGACAGGGCCTCTGGAAACACCATATATTTT. The chain employs TRBV25-1 and TRBJ1-3; TRBD1 aligns across 7 bases. The germline V gene encodes CDR1 MGHDK and CDR2 SYGVNS. The CDR3 sequence is 18 residues long. V gave up 4 bases and J gave up 0 bases; unmatched junction bases: 12. Using reference TRBV25-1 and TRBJ1-3 for the parts outside the CDR3, the full variable domain is EADIYQTPRYLVIGTGKKITLECSQTMGHDKMYWYQQDPGMELHLIHYSYGVNSTEKGDLSSESTVSRIRTEHFPLTLESARPSHTSQYLCASSGFPPDRASGNTIYFGEGSWLTVV.

This clone was seen a few times. The gene calls are TRBV6-6 and TRBJ1-2; D is undetermined. The CDR3 covers 14 residues. The germline CDR1 and CDR2 sequences are MNHNY and SVGAGI (reference sequence). Trimming removed 5 bases at V and 1 base at J, with 11 bases between. CDR3 region: CASSIYHYNYGYTF. The CDR3 bases are TGTGCCAGCAGTATCTACCATTATAACTATGGCTACACCTTC.